These 11 T cell receptor beta chains came from one sample sequenced in a study of blood T cell repertoires in COVID-19. Using immunoSEQ multiplex PCR, the repertoire was profiled, and TCRdb retains in-frame clones only, with some absent. The sample records roughly 56,000 clones, 90% being singletons. Sequenced: peripheral blood. The receptors stem from a man in his fifties or sixties with active COVID-19.

The chain combines TRBV28 with TRBJ2-1; 12 nucleotides agree with TRBD2. This CDR3 spans 15 amino acids. Germline CDR1 MDHEN, CDR2 SYDVKM. Unmatched junction bases numbered 7, after V lost 6 bases and J lost 7 bases. The CDR3 nucleotides are TGTGCCAGCAGGACTCGACTAGCGGGAGAAAATGAGCAGTTCTTC. Protein sequence: CASRTRLAGENEQFF.

The V call is TRBV5-6, the J call TRBJ2-3, with 12 bases fitting TRBD2. The CDR3 sequence is 14 residues long. Germline V gene data show CDR1 as SGHDT and CDR2 as YYEEEE. Unmatched junction bases numbered 4, after V lost 2 bases and J lost 9 bases. CDR3 sequence reads: CASSLSGTSGTQYF. The CDR3 nucleotides read TGTGCCAGCAGCTTATCCGGGACTAGCGGGACGCAGTATTTT.

Only one count was recorded for this clone. The chain couples TRBV3-1 (or the pseudogene TRBV3-2) to TRBJ2-2; D is perhaps TRBD2 (7 bases). Germline V gene lookup returns CDR1 LGHDT and CDR2 YNNKEL (reference sequence). V was trimmed by 4 bases and J by 5 bases, leaving 14 bases between them. The CDR3 runs to 15 residues. The CDR3 protein is CASSRGGSRTGELFF. The CDR3, as DNA: TGTGCCAGCAGCCGGGGGGGCAGTAGGACCGGGGAGCTGTTTTTT.

The chain recombines TRBV25-1 with TRBJ1-3; D gene unclear. The V gene's germline CDR1 is MGHDK and CDR2 SYGVNS. V was trimmed by 2 bases and J by 2 bases, leaving 7 bases between them. The CDR3 has 14 residues. In nucleotides, the CDR3 is TGTGCCAGCAGTGAACCCGGGGCTGGAAACACCATATATTTT. Its protein is CASSEPGAGNTIYF.

There are a few counts of this clone. The V and J genes are TRBV7-2 and TRBJ1-5; D uncertain. V lost 6 bases and J lost 2, with 11 bases in between. Germline lookup yields CDR1 SGHTA and CDR2 FQGNSA. The CDR3 runs 14 residues. The CDR3: CASSRRSRNQPQHF. CDR3 coding DNA: TGTGCCAGCAGTCGTAGGAGTCGCAATCAGCCCCAGCATTTT.

V is TRBV6-5 and J is TRBJ2-3, with D perhaps matching TRBD2 (6 bases). Germline CDR1 reads MNHEY; CDR2 reads SVGAGI. Trimming removed 0 bases from V and 7 bases from J, with 11 bases in between. The CDR3 length is 14 residues. Here the CDR3 reads CASSYSPSAYTQYF. CDR3 nucleotides: TGTGCCAGCAGTTACTCCCCTAGCGCGTATACGCAGTATTTT.

This chain joins TRBV7-2 and TRBJ2-2; D unresolved. CDR3 length equals 14 residues. V gave up 5 bases and J gave up 3 bases, with 10 bases separating them. Germline V gene lookup returns CDR1 SGHTA and CDR2 FQGNSA. The CDR3 loop is CASSRQTYTGELFF. Here the CDR3 DNA reads TGTGCCAGCAGCCGTCAGACTTACACCGGGGAGCTGTTTTTT.

This chain uses TRBV7-9 with TRBJ1-1, with D hard to call. In germline, CDR1 is SEHNR, CDR2 FQNEAQ (reference sequence). This CDR3 has 12 amino acids. The V and J ends lost 8 bases and 11 bases respectively, with 18 bases between them. The CDR3 sequence: CASDPEGLRAFF. The DNA of the CDR3 is TGTGCCAGCGACCCAGAGGGATTGCGGGCTTTCTTT.

This clone was detected once. This rearrangement joins TRBV3-1 (or the pseudogene TRBV3-2) to TRBJ1-5; D possibly corresponds to TRBD1 (6 bases). The CDR3 extends over 16 amino acids. V was shortened by 4 bases and J by 0 bases, with 13 bases between the two germline ends. The germline V gene encodes CDR1 LGHDT and CDR2 YNNKEL (reference sequence). The CDR3 loop reads CASSLGHPYSNQPQHF. CDR3 DNA: TGTGCCAGCAGCCTGGGACACCCCTATAGCAATCAGCCCCAGCATTTT.

This clone occurred once. The chain couples TRBV6-2 or TRBV6-3 to TRBJ2-1; TRBD1 is a possible D gene (5 bases). Trimming took off 5 bases at V and 4 bases at J, with 18 bases between the two ends. Looked up from germline, CDR1 is MNHEY and CDR2 is SVGEGT. This CDR3 is 16 amino acids long. In DNA form, the CDR3 reads TGTGCCAGCAGTACTTTAGGGGATGCGCGATACAATGAGCAGTTCTTC. This sequence encodes CASSTLGDARYNEQFF.

The chain couples TRBV4-2 to TRBJ2-2, with TRBD2 matching over 7 bases. The CDR3 has 15 residues. V shed 4 bases, J shed 4 bases, and the junction held 6 bases outside the gene matches. Germline-derived CDR1 and CDR2 are LGHNA and YNFKEQ. CDR3 loop: CASSPGAGVTGELFF. The CDR3 DNA reads as TGTGCCAGCAGCCCCGGGGCGGGAGTCACCGGGGAGCTGTTTTTT.